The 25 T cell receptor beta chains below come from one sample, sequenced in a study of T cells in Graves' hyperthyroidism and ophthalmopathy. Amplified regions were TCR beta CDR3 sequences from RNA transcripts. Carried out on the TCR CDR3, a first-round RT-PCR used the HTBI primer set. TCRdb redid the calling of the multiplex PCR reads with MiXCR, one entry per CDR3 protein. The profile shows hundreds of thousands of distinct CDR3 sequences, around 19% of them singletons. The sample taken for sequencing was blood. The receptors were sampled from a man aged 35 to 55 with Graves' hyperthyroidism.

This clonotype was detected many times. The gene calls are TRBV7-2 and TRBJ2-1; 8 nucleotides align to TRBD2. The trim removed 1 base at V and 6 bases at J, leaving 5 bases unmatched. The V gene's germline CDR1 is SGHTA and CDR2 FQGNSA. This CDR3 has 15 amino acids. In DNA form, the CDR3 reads TGTGCCAGCAGCTTAGAAGCGGGGGTGGCCAATGAGCAGTTCTTC. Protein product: CASSLEAGVANEQFF.

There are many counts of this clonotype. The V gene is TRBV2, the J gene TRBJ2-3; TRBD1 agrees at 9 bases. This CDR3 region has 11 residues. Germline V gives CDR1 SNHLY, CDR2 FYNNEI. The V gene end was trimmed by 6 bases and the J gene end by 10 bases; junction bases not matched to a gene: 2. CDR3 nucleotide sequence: TGTGCCAGCAGCGGGGACAGGGCGCAGTATTTT. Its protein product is CASSGDRAQYF.

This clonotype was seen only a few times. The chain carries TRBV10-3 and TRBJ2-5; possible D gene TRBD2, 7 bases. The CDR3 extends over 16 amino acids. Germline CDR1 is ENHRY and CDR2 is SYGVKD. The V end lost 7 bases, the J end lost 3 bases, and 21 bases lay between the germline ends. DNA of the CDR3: TGTGCCATCATGGGGGGGGCTGCCGAGGGGGAAGAGACCCAGTACTTC. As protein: CAIMGGAAEGEETQYF.

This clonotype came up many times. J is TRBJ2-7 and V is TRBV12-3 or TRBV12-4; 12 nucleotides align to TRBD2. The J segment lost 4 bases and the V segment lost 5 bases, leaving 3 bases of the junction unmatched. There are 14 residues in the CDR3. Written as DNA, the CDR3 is TGTGCCAGCAGTACGACTAGCGGGGGTTACGAGCAGTACTTC. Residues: CASSTTSGGYEQYF.

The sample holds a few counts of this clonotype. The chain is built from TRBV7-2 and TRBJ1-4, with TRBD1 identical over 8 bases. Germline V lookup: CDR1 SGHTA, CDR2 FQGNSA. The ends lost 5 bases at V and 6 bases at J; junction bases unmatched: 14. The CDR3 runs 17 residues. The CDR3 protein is CASSPRQGRTGHEKLFF. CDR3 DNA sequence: TGTGCCAGCAGCCCCCGACAGGGGAGGACAGGTCATGAAAAACTGTTTTTT.

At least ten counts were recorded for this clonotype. CDR3 in DNA: TGTGCCAGCACCCTGGGGACAGGGGGTGGCGAGCAGTACTTC. Translation gives CASTLGTGGGEQYF. J is TRBJ2-7 and V is TRBV9; TRBD1 aligns across 11 bases. The CDR3 length is 14 residues. After removal of 6 bases from V and 6 bases from J, the junction contained 8 bases not matched to a gene. CDR1 and CDR2 from the germline V gene are SGDLS and YYNGEE.

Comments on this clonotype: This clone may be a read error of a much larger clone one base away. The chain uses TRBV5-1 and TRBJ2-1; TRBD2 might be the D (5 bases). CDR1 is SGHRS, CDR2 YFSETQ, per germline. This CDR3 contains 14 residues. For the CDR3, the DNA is TGCGCCGGCAGTCGGGATCGAATGTACAATGAGCAGTTCTTC. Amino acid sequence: CAGSRDRMYNEQFF.

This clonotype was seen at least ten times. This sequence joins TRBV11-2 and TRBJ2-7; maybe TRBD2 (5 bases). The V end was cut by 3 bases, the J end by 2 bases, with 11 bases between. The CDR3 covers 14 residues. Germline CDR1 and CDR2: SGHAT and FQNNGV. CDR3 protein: CASSFLARTYEQYF. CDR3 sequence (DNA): TGTGCCAGCAGCTTCCTAGCCCGAACCTACGAGCAGTACTTC.

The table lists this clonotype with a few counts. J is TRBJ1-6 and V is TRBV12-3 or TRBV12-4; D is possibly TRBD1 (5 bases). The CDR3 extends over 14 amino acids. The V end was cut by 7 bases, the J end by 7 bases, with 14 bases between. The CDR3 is CASTRGDRNSPLHF. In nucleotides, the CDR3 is TGTGCCAGCACTCGGGGAGACAGAAATTCACCCCTCCACTTT.

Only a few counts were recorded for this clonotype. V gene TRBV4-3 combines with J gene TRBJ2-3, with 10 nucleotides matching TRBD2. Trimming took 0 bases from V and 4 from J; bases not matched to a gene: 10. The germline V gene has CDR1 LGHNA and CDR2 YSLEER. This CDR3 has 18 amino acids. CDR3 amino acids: CASSQDQWSGGAADTQYF. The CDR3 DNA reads TGCGCCAGCAGCCAAGATCAGTGGAGCGGGGGGGCGGCAGATACGCAGTATTTT.

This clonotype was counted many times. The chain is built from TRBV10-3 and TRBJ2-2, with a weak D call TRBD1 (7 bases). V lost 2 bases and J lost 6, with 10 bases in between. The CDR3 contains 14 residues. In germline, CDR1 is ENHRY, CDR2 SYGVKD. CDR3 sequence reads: CAISETGEAGELFF. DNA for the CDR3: TGTGCCATCAGTGAGACAGGGGAGGCCGGGGAGCTGTTTTTT.

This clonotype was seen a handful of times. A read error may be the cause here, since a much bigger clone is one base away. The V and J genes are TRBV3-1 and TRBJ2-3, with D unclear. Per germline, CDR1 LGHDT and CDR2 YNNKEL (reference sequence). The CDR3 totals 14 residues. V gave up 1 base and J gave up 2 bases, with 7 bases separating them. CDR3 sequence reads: CASSQGRATDTQYF. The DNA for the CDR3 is TGTGCCAGCAGCCAAGGTCGGGCCACAGATACGCAGTATTTT.

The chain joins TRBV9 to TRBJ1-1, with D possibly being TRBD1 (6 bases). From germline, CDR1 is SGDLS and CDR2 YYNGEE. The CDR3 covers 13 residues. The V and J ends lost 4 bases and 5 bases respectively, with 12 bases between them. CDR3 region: CASSTAGVTEAFF. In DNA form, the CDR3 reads TGTGCCAGCAGCACGGCAGGGGTTACTGAAGCTTTCTTT.

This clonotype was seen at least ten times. In DNA form, the CDR3 reads TGTGCCAGCAGGCATGGGACAGGGCTGTATCAGCCCCAGCATTTT. Translation gives CASRHGTGLYQPQHF. The chain carries TRBV2 and TRBJ1-5; TRBD1 aligns across 9 bases. The junction had 8 bases not matched to a gene; V was cut back by 6 bases and J by 5 bases. This CDR3 region has 15 residues. Germline V gene data show CDR1 as SNHLY and CDR2 as FYNNEI.

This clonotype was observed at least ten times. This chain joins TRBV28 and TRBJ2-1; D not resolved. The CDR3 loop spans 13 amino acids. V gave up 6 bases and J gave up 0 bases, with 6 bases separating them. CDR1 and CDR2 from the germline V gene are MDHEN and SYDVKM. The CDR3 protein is CASRMSSYNEQFF. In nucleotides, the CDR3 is TGTGCCAGCAGGATGAGCTCCTACAATGAGCAGTTCTTC.

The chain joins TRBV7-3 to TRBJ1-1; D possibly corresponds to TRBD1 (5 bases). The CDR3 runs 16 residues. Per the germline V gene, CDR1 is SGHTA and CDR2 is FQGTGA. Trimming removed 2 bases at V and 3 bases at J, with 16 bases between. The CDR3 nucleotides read TGTGCCAGCAGCTTAGCGACCTCCGGGGGTCACACTGAAGCTTTCTTT. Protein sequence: CASSLATSGGHTEAFF.

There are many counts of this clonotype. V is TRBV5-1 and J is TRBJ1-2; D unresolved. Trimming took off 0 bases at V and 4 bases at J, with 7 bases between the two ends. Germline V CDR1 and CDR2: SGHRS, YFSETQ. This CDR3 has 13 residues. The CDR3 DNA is TGCGCCAGCAGCTTGGGAATTCTCTATGGCTACACCTTC. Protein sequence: CASSLGILYGYTF.

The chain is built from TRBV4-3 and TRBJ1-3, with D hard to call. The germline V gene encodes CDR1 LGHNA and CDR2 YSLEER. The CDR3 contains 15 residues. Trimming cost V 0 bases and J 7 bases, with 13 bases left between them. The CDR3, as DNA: TGCGCCAGCAGCCAAGATGTAAAGCGCGGCAACACCATATATTTT. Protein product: CASSQDVKRGNTIYF.

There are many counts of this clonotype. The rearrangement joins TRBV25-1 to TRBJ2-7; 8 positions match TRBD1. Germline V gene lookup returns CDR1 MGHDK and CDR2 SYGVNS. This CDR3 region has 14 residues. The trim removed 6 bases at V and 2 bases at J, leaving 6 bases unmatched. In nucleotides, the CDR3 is TGTGCCAGCAGCCCAGGACAGGGCACCTACGAGCAGTACTTC. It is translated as CASSPGQGTYEQYF.

The CDR3 loop is CASSEGSGFDEQYF. CDR3 DNA sequence: TGTGCCAGCAGCGAGGGGTCGGGGTTTGACGAGCAGTACTTC. The chain joins TRBV7-2 to TRBJ2-7, with D perhaps assigned TRBD1 or TRBD2 (5 bases each). Per germline, CDR1 SGHTA and CDR2 FQGNSA. This CDR3 is 14 amino acids long. Trimming pared 5 bases from V and 5 bases from J, leaving 16 bases between.

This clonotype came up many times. The CDR3 nucleotides read TGTGCCAGCAGTGAAGTTAGCACGGGGGCGGGTGAGCAGTTCTTC. This encodes CASSEVSTGAGEQFF. The chain has TRBV2 and TRBJ2-1; D possibly matches TRBD1 or TRBD2 (6 bases each). The CDR3 totals 15 residues. In germline, CDR1 is SNHLY, CDR2 FYNNEI. V was trimmed by 1 base and J by 9 bases, leaving 16 bases between them.

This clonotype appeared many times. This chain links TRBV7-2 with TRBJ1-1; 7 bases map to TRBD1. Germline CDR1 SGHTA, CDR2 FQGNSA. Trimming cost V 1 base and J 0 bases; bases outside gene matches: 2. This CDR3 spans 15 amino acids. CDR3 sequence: CASSLGTGMNTEAFF. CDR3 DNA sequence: TGTGCCAGCAGCTTAGGGACAGGTATGAACACTGAAGCTTTCTTT.

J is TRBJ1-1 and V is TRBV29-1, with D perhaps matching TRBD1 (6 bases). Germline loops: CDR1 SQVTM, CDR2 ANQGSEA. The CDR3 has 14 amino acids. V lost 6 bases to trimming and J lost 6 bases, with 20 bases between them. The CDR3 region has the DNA TGCAGCGTCGACGCCTACACAGGGTTCGCTGAAGCTTTCTTT. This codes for CSVDAYTGFAEAFF.

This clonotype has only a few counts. CDR3 sequence (DNA): TGTGCCAGCAGCTCCGGACATTTCCAAGAGACCCAGTACTTC. Translation: CASSSGHFQETQYF. V usage is TRBV13 and J usage is TRBJ2-5; a weak D match, TRBD1 (5 bases). The CDR3 spans 14 residues. The V end lost 4 bases, the J end lost 1 base, and 10 bases lay between the germline ends. CDR1 PRHDT and CDR2 FYEKMQ come from the germline V gene (reference sequence).

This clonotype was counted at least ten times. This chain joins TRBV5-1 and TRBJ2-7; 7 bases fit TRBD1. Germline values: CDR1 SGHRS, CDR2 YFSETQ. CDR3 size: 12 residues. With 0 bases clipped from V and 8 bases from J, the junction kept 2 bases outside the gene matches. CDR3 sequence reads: CASSLGDSQQYF. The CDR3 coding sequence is TGCGCCAGCAGCTTGGGGGACAGCCAGCAGTACTTC.